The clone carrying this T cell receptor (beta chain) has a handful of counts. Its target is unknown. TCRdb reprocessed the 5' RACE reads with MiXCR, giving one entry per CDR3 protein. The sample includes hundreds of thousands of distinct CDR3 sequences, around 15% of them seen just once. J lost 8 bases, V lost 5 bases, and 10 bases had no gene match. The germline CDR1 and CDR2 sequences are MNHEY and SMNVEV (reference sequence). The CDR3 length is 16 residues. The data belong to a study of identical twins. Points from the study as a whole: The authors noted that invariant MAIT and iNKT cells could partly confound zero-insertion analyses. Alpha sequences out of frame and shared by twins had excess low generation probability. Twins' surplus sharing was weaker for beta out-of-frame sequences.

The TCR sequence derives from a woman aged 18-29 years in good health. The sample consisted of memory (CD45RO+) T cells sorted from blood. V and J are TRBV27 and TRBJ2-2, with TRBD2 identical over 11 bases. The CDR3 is CASSAYSGGAPGELFF. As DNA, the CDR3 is TGTGCCAGCAGTGCCTATAGCGGGGGGGCACCGGGGGAGCTGTTTTTT.